This T cell receptor (beta chain) was identified in a study of shared clonotypes between healthy human individuals. Study-level background: The cohort comprised a couple of women and a few men. Their ages spanned 18 to 49 years. Study outcomes and limitations: Several donors shared roughly 5% of their naive CD4 clonotypes.

Sequencing used immunoSEQ multiplex PCR; TCRdb keeps in-frame clones, though not all of them. This sample has over 1.5 million clones, with approximately 98% found just once. All donors were Caucasian adults living in Nashville, Tennessee. Concerning this clone: Its specificity is unknown.

The CDR3 extends over 14 amino acids. Trimming shortened V by 3 bases and J by 4 bases, and 13 bases separated the two germline ends. From germline, CDR1 is SQVTM and CDR2 ANQGSEA. The rearrangement uses TRBV29-1 and TRBJ2-1; tentative D call: TRBD2 (5 bases). Material: naive CD4+ T cells sorted from blood. Subset of the sample: CD45RA+ positively selected. This TCR came from a young man in good health. The CDR3 sequence is CSVDLAGLYNEQFF. The CDR3 region has the DNA TGCAGCGTTGATCTGGCGGGCCTATACAATGAGCAGTTCTTC.